The T cell receptor beta chain under discussion was sequenced for a study of cytomegalovirus exposure and HLA in healthy donors. Study results and limitations: Later on, an analysis showed TCR association rates differing by HLA locus, with DRB1 the most and HLA-C the fewest.

Of note for this clone: Its matching antigen is unknown.

The CDR3 is made up of 15 amino acids. The V gene's germline CDR1 is KGHSH and CDR2 LQKENI. V lost 0 bases and J lost 9; bases outside the gene matches: 3. PCR used 60 Vbeta primers and 13 Jbeta primers. Some clones are missing from TCRdb's copy, which holds only in-frame ones; the method was immunoSEQ multiplex PCR. The sample includes 100,000 or so clones, 60% to 85% of them seen just once. The clonotype was recovered from a male donor in good health and CMV-seronegative. The sample comprised PBMCs. The genes are TRBV18 and TRBJ2-1, with 12 bases aligning to TRBD2. CDR3 region: CASSPPLAGGGEQFF. The CDR3 DNA is TGTGCCAGCTCACCACCCCTAGCGGGAGGGGGTGAGCAGTTCTTC.